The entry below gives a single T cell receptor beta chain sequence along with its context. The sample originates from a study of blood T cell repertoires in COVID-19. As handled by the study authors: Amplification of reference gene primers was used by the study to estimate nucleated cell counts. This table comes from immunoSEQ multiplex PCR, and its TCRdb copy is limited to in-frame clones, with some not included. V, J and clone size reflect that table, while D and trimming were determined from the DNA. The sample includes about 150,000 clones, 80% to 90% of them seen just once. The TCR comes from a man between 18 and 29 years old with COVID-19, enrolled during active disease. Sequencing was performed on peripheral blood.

The CDR3 loop is CASSLGLADKGEQFF. In DNA, the CDR3 is TGTGCCAGCAGCCTGGGACTAGCGGACAAAGGAGAGCAGTTCTTC. The chain employs TRBV14 and TRBJ2-1, with 11 bases that match TRBD2. The CDR3 covers 15 residues. CDR1 SGHDN and CDR2 FVKESK come from the germline V gene. V trimming: 4 bases; J trimming: 10 bases; junction bases outside the gene matches: 9.